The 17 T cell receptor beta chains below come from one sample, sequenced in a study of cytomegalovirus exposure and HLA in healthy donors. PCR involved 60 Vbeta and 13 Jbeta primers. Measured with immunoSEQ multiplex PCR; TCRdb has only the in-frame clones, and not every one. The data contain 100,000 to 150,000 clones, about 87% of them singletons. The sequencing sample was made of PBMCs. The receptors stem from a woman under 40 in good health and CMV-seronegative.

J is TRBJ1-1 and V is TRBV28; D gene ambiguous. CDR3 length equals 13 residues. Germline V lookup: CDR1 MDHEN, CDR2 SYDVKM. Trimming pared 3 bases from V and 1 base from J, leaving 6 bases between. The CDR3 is CASSFYRNTEAFF. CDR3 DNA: TGTGCCAGCAGTTTTTACAGGAACACTGAAGCTTTCTTT.

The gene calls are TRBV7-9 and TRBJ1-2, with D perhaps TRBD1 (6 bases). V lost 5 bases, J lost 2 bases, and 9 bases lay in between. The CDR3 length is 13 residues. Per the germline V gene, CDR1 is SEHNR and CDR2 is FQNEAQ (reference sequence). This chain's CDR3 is CASSQDSNYGYTF. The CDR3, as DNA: TGTGCCAGCAGCCAGGACAGCAACTATGGCTACACCTTC.

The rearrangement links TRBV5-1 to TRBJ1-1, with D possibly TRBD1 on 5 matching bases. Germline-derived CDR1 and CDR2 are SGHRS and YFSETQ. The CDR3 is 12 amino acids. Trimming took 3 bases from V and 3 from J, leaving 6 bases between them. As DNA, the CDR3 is TGCGCCAGCAGCTCGGGGGACACTGAAGCTTTCTTT. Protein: CASSSGDTEAFF.

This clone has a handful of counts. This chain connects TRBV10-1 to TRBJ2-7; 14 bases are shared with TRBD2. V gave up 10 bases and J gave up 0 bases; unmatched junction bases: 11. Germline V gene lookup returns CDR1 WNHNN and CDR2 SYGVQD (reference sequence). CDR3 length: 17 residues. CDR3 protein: CANPGLAGEEYSYEQYF. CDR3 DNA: TGCGCCAACCCGGGACTAGCGGGGGAAGAGTACTCCTACGAGCAGTACTTC.

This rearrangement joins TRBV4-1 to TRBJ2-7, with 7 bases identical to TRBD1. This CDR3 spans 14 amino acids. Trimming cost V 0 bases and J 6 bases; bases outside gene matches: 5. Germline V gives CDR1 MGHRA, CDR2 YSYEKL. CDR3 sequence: CASSQEQGKVEQYF. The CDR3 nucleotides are TGCGCCAGCAGCCAAGAACAGGGGAAGGTCGAGCAGTACTTC.

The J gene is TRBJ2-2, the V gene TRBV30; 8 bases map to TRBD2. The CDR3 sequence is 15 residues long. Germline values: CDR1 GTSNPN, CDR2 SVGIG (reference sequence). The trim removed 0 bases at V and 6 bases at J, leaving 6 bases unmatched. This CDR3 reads CAWSVQSGGAGELFF. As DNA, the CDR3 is TGTGCCTGGAGTGTGCAGAGCGGGGGAGCCGGGGAGCTGTTTTTT.

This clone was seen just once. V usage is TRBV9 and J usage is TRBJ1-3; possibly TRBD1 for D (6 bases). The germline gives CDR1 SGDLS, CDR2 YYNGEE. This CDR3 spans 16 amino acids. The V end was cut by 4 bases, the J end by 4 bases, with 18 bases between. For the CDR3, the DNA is TGTGCCAGCAGCCTAGAGCACAGGGTCCACGGAAACACCATATATTTT. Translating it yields CASSLEHRVHGNTIYF.

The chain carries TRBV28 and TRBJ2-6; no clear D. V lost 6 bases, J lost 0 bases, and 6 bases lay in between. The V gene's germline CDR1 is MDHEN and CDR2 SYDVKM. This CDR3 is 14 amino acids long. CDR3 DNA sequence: TGTGCCAGCAGACCGCGCTCTGGGGCCAACGTCCTGACTTTC. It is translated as CASRPRSGANVLTF.

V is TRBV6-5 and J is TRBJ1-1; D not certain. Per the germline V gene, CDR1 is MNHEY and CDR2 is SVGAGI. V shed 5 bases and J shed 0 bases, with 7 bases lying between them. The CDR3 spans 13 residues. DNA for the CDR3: TGTGCCAGCAGTCTAACAGTGAACACTGAAGCTTTCTTT. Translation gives CASSLTVNTEAFF.

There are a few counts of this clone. The DNA for the CDR3 is TGTGCCAGCAGTGACTCCGGGACAGCCAATTCACCCCTCCACTTT. The encoded protein is CASSDSGTANSPLHF. The chain has TRBV2 and TRBJ1-6, with TRBD1 matching 7 bases. CDR1 is SNHLY, CDR2 FYNNEI, per germline. The CDR3 is made up of 15 amino acids. Unmatched junction bases numbered 6, after V lost 3 bases and J lost 7 bases. Combining the CDR3 with reference TRBV2 and TRBJ1-6 gives the whole variable domain EPEVTQTPSHQVTQMGQEVILRCVPISNHLYFYWYRQILGQKVEFLVSFYNNEISEKSEIFDDQFSVERPDGSNFTLKIRSTKLEDSAMYFCASSDSGTANSPLHFGNGTRLTVT.

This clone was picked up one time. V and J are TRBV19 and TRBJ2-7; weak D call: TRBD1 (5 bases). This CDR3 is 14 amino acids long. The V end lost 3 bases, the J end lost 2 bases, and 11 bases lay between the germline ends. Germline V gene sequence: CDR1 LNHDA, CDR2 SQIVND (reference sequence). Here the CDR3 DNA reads TGTGCCAGTAGTATGGTAGAAGGGGCCTACGAGCAGTACTTC. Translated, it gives CASSMVEGAYEQYF.

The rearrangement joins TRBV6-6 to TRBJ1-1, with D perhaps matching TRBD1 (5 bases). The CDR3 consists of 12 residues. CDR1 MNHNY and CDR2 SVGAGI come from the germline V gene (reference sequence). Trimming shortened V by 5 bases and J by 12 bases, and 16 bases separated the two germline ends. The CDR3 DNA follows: TGTGCCAGCAGTCCAGGGTTGGAGCTTTCTTTCTTT. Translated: CASSPGLELSFF.

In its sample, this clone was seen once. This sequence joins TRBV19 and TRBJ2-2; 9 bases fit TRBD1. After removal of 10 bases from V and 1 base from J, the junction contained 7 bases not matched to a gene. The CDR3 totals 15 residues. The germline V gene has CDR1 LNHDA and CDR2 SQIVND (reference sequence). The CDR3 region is CATNPGQGNTGELFF. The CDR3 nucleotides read TGTGCCACTAACCCGGGACAGGGGAACACCGGGGAGCTGTTTTTT.

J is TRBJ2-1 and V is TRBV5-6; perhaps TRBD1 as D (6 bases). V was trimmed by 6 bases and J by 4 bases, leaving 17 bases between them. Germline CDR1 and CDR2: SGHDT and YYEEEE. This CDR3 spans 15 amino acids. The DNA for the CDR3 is TGTGCCAGCACCCCAAAGGGGGAAGGGTACAATGAGCAGTTCTTC. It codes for CASTPKGEGYNEQFF.

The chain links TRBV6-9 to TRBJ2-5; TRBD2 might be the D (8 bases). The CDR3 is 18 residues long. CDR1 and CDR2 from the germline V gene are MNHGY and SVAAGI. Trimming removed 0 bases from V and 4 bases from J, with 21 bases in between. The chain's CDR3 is CASSYSRTGLGDRETQYF. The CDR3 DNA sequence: TGTGCCAGCAGTTATTCCCGTACGGGACTAGGGGACAGAGAGACCCAGTACTTC.

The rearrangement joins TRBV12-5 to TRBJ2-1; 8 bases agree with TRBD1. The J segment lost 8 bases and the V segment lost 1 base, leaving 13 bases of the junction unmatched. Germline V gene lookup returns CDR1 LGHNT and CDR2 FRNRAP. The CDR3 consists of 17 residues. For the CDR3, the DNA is TGTGCTAGTGGTTTGGGGACAGGGTGGGCAGGAAACGATGAGCAGTTCTTC. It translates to CASGLGTGWAGNDEQFF.

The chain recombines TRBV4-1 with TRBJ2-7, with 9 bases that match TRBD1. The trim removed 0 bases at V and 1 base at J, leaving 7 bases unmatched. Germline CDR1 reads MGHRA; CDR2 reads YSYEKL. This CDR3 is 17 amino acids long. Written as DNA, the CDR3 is TGCGCCAGCAGCCAAGATCCCTGGGACAGGGCGTCCTACGAGCAGTACTTC. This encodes CASSQDPWDRASYEQYF.